This T cell receptor (beta chain) was obtained from a study of blood T cell repertoires in COVID-19. On the study more broadly: Nucleic acid was either cDNA or gDNA, and it came from T cells, B-cell-depleted T cells, or PBMCs.

This clone is a singleton in its sample. Methods used by the authors: Estimates of nucleated cell counts were drawn from the amplification of reference gene primers. Data came from immunoSEQ multiplex PCR; TCRdb stores just in-frame clones and leaves some out. V, J and clone size are those of that table, while D and trimming were read from the DNA. The table shows about 340,000 clones, with 85% to 90% occurring only once. Trimming shortened V by 3 bases and J by 8 bases, and 8 bases separated the two germline ends. This CDR3 has 12 amino acids. Germline lookup yields CDR1 LNHDA and CDR2 SQIVND (reference sequence). The Seattle patients, enrolled during active infection, were followed longitudinally.

The chain carries TRBV19 and TRBJ2-1; tentative D call: TRBD2 (5 bases). This receptor was obtained from a woman aged 45-59 years with COVID-19, enrolled during active disease. Sequenced sample: peripheral blood. Here the CDR3 reads CASSMRRDEQFF. The CDR3 nucleotides are TGTGCCAGTAGTATGAGGCGGGATGAGCAGTTCTTC.